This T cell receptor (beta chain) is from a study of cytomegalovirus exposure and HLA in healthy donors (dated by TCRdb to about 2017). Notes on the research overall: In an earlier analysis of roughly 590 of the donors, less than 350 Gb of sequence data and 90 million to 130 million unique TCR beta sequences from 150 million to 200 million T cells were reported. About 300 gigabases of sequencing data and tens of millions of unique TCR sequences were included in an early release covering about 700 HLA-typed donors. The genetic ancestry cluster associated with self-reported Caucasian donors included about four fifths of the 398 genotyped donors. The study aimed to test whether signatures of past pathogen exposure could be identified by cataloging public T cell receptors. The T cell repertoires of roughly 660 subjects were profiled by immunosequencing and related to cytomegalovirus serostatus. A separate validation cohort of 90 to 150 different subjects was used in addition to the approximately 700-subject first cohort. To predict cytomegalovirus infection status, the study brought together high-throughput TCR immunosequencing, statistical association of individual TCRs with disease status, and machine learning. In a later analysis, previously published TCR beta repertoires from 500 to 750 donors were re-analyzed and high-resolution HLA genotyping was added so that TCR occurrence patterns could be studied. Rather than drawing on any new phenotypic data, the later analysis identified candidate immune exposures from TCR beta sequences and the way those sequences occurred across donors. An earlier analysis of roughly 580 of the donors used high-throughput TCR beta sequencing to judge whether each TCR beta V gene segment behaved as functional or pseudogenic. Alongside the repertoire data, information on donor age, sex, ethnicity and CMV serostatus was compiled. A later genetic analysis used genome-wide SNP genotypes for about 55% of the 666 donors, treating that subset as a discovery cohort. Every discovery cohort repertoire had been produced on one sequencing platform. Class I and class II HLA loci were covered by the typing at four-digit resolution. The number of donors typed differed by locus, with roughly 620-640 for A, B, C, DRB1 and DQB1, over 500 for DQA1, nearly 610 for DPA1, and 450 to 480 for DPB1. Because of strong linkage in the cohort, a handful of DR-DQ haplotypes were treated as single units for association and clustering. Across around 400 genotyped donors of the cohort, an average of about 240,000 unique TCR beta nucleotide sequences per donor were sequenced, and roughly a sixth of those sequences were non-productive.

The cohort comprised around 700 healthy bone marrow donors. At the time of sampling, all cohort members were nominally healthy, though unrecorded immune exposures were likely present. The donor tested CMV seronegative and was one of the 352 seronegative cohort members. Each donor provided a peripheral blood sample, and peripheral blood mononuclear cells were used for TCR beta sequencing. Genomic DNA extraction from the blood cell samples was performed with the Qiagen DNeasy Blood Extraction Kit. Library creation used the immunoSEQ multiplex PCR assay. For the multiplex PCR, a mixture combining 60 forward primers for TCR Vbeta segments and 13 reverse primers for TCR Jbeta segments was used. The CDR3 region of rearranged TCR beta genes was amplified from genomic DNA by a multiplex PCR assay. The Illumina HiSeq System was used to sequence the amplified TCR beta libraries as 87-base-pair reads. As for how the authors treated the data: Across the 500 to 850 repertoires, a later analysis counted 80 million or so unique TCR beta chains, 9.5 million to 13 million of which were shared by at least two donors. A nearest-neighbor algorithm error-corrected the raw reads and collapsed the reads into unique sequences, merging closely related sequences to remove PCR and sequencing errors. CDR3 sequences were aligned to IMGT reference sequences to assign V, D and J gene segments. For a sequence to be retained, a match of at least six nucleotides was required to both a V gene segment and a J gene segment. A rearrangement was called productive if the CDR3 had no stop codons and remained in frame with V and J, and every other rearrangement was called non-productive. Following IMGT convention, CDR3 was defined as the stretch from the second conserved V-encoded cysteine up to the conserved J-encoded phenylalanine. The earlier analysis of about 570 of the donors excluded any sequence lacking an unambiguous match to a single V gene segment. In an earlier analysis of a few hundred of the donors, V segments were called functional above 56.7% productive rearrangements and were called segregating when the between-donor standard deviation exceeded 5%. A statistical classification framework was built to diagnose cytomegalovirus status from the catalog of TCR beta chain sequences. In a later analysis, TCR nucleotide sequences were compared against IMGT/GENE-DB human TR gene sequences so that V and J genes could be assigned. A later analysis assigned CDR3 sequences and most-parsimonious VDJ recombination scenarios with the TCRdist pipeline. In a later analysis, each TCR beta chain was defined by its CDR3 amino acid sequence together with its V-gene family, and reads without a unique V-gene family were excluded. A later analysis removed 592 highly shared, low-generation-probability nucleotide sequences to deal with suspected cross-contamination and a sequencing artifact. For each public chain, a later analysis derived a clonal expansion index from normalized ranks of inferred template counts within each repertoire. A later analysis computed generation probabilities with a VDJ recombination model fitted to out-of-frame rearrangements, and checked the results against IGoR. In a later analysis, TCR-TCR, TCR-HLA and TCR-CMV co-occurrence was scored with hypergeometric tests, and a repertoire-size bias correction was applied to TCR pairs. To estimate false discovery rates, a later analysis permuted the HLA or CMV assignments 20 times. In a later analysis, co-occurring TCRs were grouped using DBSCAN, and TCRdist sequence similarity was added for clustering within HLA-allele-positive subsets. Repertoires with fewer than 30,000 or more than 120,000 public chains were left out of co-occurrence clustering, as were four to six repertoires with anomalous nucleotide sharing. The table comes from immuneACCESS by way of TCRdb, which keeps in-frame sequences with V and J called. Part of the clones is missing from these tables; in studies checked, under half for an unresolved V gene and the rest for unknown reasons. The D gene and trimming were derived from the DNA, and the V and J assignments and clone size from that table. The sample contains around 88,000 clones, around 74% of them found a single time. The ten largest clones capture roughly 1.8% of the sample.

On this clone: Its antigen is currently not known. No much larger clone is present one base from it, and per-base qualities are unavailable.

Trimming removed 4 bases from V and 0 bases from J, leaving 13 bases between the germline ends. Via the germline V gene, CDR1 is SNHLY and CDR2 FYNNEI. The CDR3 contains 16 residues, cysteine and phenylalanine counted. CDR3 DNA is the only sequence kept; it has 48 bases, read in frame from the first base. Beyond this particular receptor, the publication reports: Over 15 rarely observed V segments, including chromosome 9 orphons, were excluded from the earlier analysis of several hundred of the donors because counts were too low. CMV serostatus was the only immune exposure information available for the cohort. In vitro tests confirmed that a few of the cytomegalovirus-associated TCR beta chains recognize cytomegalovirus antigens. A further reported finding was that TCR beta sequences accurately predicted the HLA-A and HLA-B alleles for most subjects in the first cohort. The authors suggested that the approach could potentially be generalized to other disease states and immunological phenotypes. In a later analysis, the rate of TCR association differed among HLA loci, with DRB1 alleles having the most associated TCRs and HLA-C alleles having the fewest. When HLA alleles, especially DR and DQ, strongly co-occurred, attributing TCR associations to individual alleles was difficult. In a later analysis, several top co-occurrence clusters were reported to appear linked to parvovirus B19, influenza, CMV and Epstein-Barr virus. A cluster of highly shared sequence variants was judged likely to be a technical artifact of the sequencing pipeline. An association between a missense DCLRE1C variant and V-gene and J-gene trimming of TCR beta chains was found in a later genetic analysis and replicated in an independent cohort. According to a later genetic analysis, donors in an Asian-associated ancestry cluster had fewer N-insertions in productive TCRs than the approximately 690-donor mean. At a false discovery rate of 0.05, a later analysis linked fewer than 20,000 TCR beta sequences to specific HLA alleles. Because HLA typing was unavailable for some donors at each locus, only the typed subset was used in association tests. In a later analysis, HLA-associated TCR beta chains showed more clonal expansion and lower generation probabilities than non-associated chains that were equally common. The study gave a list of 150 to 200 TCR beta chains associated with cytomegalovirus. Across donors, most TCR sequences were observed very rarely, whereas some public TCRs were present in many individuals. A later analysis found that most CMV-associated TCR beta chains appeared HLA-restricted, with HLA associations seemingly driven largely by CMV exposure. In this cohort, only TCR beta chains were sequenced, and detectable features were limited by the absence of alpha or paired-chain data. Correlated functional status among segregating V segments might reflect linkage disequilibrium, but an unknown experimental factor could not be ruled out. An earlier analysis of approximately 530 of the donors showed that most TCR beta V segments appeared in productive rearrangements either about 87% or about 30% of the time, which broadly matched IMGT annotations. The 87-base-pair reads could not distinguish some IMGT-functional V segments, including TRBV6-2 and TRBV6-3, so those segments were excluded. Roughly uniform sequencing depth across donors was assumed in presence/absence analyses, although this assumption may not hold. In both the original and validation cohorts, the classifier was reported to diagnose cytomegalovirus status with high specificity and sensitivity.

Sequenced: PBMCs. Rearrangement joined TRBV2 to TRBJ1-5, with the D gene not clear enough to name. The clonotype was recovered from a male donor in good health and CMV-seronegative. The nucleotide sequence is TGTGCCAGCAGTGGCTTACAGAGATATAGCAATCAGCCCCAGCATTTT. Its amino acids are CASSGLQRYSNQPQHF.